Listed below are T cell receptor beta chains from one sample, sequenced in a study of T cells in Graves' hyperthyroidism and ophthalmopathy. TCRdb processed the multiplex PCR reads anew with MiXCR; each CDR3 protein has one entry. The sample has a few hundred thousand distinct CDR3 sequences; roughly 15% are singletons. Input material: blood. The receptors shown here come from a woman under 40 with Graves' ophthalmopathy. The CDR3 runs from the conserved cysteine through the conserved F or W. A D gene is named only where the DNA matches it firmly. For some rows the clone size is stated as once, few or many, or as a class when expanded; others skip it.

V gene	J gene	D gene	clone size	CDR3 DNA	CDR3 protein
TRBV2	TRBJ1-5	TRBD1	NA	TGTGCCAGCAGCTGGACAGGCACAAATCAGCCCCAGCATTTT	CASSWTGTNQPQHF
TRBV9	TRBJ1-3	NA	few	TGTGCCAGCAGCGTAGGGGCCAGGGTGGGAAACACCATATATTTT	CASSVGARVGNTIYF
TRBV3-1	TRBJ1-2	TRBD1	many	TGTGCCAGCAGCCAAGAAACAGACAGGGAATGGGGCTACACCTTC	CASSQETDREWGYTF
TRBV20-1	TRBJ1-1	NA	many	TGCAGTGCTAGATCATGGTATAACACTGAAGCTTTCTTT	CSARSWYNTEAFF
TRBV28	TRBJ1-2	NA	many	TGTGCCAGCAGTTTAAGTGACAACTATGGCTACACCTTC	CASSLSDNYGYTF
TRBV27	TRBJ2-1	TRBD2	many	TGTGCCAGCATGACTAGCGGGGGGGAATACGGTGAGCAGTTCTTC	CASMTSGGEYGEQFF
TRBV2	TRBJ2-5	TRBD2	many	TGTGCCAGCGCGCGGGGGGCGTTAATAGAGACCCAGTACTTC	CASARGALIETQYF
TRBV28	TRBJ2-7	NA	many	TGTGCCAGCAGTTTGCGGAACGGGGGCCTTAGCGAGCAGTACTTC	CASSLRNGGLSEQYF
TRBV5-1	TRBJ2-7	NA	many	TGCGCCAGCAGCTTGGCCGGGGACATCCTCTCTGCGCAGTACTTC	CASSLAGDILSAQYF
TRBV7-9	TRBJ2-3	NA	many	TGTGCCAGCAGCTTAGGTCCAGGGAGGAACACAGATACGCAGTATTTT	CASSLGPGRNTDTQYF
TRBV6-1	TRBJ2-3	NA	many	TGTGCCAGCAGTCTTAGGACTCCAGATACGTATACGCAGTATTTT	CASSLRTPDTYTQYF
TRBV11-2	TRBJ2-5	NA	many	TGTGCCAGCAGCGCAAGAGGGTACCAAGAGACCCAGTACTTC	CASSARGYQETQYF
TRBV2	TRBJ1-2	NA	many	TGTGCCGAAGGACGGTTGGGCTATGGCTACACCTTC	CAEGRLGYGYTF
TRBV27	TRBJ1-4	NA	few	TGTGCCAGCCGCCGCGGACCAACTAATGAAAAACTGTTTTTT	CASRRGPTNEKLFF
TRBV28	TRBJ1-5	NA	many	TGTGCCAGCAGTTTGGGCGCGTTCAATCAGCCCCAGCATTTT	CASSLGAFNQPQHF
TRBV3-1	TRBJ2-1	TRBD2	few	TGTGCCAGCAGCCAAGATTTAGGGCTAGCGGGGCACAATGAGCAGTTCTTC	CASSQDLGLAGHNEQFF
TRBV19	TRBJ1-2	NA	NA	TGTGCCAGTAGTACATCTTGGGACGGTGGCTACACCTTC	CASSTSWDGGYTF
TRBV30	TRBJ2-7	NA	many	TGTGCCTGGAGTCAACAGGACTACGAGCAGTACTTC	CAWSQQDYEQYF
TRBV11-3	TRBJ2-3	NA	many	TGTGCCAGTAAAACAGGGGGGGACACAGATACGCAGTATTTT	CASKTGGDTDTQYF
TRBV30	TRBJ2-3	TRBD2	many	TGTGCCTGGAGCGGACTAGCGGGGGACCCAGATACGCAGTATTTT	CAWSGLAGDPDTQYF
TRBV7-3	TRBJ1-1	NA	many	TGTGCCAGCAGCCGGGGGGGCAGGGGAAGGGACACTGAAGCTTTCTTT	CASSRGGRGRDTEAFF
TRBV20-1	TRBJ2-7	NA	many	TGCAGTGCTTCGGACACGGTCTACGAGCAGTACTTC	CSASDTVYEQYF
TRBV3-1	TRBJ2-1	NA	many	TGTGCCAGCAGCCTCGACTCGTTTCGGAATGAGCAGTTCTTC	CASSLDSFRNEQFF
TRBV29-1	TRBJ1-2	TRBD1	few	TGCAGCGTCGCGCCTGGGGCAGGGGGCGTGGGTGGCTACACCTTC	CSVAPGAGGVGGYTF
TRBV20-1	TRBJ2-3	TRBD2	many	TGCAGTGCTATGGGACTAGTCCGCACAGATACGCAGTATTTT	CSAMGLVRTDTQYF